This T cell receptor beta chain was recorded in a study of T cell changes during pregnancy in multiple sclerosis. The CDR3 runs 15 residues. Trimming pared 0 bases from V and 4 bases from J, leaving 11 bases between. Per germline, CDR1 LGHNA and CDR2 YNFKEQ. TCRdb's copy holds only in-frame clones and misses some; the assay was immunoSEQ multiplex PCR. The data contain about 44,000 clones, approximately 96% of them singletons. The chain carries TRBV4-2 and TRBJ2-3, with TRBD2 as a possible D gene (5 bases). The receptor was derived from a female donor with multiple sclerosis, enrolled in a pregnancy study. Material: peripheral blood, obtained in the second trimester of pregnancy. The CDR3 sequence is CASSQDSRAADTQYF. The DNA for the CDR3 is TGTGCCAGCAGCCAAGATTCTAGAGCGGCAGATACGCAGTATTTT.